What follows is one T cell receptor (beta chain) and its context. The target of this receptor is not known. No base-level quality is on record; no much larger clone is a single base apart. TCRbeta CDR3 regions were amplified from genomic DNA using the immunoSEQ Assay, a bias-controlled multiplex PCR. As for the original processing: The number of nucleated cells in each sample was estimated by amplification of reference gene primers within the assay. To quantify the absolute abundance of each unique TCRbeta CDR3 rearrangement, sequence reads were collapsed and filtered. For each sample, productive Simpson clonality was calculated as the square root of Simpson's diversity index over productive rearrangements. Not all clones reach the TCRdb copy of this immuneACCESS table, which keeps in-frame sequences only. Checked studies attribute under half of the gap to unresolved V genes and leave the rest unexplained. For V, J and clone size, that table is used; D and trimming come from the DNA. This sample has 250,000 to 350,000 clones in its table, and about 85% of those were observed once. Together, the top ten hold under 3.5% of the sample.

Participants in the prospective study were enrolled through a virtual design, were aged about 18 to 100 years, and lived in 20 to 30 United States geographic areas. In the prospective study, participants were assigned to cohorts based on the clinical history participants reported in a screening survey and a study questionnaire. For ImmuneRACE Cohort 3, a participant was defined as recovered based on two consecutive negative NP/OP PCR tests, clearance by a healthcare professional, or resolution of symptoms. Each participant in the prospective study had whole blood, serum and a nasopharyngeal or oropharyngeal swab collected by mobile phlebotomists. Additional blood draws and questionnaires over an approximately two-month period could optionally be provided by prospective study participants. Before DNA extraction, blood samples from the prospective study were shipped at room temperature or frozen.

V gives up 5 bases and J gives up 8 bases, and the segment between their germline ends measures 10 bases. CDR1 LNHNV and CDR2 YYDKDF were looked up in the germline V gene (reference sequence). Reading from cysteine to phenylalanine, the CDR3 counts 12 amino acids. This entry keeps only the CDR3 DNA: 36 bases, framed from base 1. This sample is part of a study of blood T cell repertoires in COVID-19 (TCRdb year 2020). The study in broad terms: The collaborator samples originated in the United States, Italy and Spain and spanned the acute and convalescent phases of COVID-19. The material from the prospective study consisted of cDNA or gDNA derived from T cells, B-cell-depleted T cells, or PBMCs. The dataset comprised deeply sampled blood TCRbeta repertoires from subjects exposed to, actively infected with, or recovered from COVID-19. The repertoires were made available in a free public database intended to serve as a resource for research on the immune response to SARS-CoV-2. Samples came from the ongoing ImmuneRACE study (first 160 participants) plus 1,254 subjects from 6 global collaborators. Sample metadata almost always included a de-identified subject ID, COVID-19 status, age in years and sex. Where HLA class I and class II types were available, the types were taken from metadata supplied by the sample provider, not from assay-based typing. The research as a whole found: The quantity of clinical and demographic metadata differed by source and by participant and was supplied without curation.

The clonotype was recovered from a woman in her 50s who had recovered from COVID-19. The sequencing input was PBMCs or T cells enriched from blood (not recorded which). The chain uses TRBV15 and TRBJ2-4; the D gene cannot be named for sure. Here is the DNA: TGTGCCACCAGCCCCCCTGTAGACATTCAGTACTTC. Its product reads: CATSPPVDIQYF.